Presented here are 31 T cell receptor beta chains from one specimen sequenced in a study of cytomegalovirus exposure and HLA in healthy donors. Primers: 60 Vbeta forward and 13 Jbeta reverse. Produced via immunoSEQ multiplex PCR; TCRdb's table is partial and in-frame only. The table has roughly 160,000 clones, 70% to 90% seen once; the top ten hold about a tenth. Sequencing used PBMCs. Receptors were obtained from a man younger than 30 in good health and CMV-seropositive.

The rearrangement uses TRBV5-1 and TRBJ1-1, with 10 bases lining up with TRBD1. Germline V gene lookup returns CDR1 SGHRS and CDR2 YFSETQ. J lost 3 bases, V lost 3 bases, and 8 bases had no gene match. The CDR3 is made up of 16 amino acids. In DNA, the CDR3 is TGCGCCAGCAGCTCGGGAAGTGGGACAGGGGACACTGAAGCTTTCTTT. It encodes CASSSGSGTGDTEAFF.

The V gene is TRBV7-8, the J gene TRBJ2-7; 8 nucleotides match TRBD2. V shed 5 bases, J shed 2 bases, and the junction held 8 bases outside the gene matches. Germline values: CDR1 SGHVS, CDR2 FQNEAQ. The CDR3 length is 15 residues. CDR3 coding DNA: TGTGCCAGCAGCCCCGGGGGGGGGAAGACCTACGAGCAGTACTTC. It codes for CASSPGGGKTYEQYF.

The CDR3 region is CASSPNQGLANYEQYF. CDR3 in DNA: TGTGCCAGCTCACCGAATCAGGGACTTGCGAACTACGAGCAGTACTTC. This rearrangement joins TRBV18 to TRBJ2-7; D is possibly TRBD2 (6 bases). V dropped 3 bases and J dropped 3 bases, with 18 bases sitting between them. The CDR3 consists of 16 residues. Germline V gene lookup returns CDR1 KGHSH and CDR2 LQKENI.

CDR3 sequence reads: CASSLVGGGTDTQYF. DNA for the CDR3: TGCGCCAGCAGCTTGGTTGGGGGGGGCACAGATACGCAGTATTTT. J is TRBJ2-3 and V is TRBV5-1, with 7 bases matching TRBD2. This CDR3 comprises 15 residues. The junction had 2 bases not matched to a gene; V was cut back by 0 bases and J by 1 base. The germline V gene encodes CDR1 SGHRS and CDR2 YFSETQ.

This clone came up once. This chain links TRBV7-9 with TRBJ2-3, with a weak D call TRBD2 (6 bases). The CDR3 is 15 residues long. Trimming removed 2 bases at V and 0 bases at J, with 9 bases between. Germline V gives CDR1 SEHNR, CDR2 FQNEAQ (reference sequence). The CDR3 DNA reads TGTGCCAGCAGCTTACCCCGGGGGAGCACAGATACGCAGTATTTT. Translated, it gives CASSLPRGSTDTQYF.

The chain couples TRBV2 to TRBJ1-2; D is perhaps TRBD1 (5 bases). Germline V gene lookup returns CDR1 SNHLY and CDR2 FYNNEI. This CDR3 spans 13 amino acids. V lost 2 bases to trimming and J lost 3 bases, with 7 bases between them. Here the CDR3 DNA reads TGTGCCAGCAGTGAAAGGACACACTATGGCTACACCTTC. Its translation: CASSERTHYGYTF.

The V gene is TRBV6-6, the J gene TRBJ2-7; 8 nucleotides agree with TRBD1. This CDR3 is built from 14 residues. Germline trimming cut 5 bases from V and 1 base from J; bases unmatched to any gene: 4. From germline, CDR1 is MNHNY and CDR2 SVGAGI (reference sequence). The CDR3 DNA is TGTGCCAGCAGTCCATGGACAGGGTCCTACGAGCAGTACTTC. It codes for CASSPWTGSYEQYF.

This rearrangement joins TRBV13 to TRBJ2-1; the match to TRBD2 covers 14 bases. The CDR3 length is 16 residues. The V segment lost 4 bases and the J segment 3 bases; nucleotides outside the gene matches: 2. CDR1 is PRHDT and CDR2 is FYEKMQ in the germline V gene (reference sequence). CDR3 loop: CASSSGLAGGYNEQFF. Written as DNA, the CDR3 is TGTGCCAGCAGCTCCGGACTAGCGGGGGGCTACAATGAGCAGTTCTTC.

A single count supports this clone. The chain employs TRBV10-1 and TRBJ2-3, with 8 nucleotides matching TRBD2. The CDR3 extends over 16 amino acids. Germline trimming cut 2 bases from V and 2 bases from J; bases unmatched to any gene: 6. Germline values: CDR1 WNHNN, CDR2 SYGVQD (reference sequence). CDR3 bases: TGCGCCAGCAGTGAGGTCGGGGGGGCGGACACAGATACGCAGTATTTT. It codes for CASSEVGGADTDTQYF.

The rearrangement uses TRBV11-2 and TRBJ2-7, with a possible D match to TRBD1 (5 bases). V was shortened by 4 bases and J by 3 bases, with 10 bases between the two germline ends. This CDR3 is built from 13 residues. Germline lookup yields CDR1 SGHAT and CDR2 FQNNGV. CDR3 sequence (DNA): TGTGCCAGCAGCTCAGACAGTTTCTACGAGCAGTACTTC. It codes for CASSSDSFYEQYF.

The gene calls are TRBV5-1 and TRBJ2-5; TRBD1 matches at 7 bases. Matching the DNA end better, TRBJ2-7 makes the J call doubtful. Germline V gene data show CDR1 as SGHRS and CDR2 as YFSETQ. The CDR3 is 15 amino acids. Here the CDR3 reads CASSPGTDSFYEQYF. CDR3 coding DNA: TGCGCCAGCAGCCCCGGGACAGATAGTTTCTACGAGCAGTACTTC.

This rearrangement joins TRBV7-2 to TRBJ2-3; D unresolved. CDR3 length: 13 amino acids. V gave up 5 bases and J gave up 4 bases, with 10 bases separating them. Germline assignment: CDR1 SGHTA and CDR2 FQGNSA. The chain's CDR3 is CASSKPVADTQYF. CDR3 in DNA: TGTGCCAGCAGCAAACCGGTCGCAGATACGCAGTATTTT.

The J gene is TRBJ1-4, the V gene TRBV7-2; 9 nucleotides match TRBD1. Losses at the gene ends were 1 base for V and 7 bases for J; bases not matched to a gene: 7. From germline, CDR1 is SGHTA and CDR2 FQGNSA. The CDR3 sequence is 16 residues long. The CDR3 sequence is CASSLVWDRDGEKLFF. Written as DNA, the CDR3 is TGTGCCAGCAGCTTAGTGTGGGACAGGGATGGTGAAAAACTGTTTTTT.

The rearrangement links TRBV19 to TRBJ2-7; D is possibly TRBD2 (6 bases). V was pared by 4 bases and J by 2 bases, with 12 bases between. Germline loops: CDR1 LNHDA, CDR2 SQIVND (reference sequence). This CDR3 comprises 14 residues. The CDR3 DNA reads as TGTGCCAGTAGTACCGGGACTCTTGCCTACGAGCAGTACTTC. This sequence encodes CASSTGTLAYEQYF.

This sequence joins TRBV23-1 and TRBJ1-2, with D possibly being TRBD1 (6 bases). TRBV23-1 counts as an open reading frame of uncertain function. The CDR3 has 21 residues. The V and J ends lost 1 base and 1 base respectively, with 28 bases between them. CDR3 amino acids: CASSQLSFCGGFPPRNYGYTF. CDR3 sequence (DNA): TGCGCCAGCAGTCAATTATCATTCTGCGGGGGCTTCCCCCCCCGTAACTATGGCTACACCTTC.

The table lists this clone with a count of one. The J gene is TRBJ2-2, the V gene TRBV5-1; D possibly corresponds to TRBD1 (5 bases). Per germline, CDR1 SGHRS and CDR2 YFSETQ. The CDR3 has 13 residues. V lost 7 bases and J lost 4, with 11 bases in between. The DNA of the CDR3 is TGCGCCAGCGGACAACGTTCCACCGGGGAGCTGTTTTTT. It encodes CASGQRSTGELFF.

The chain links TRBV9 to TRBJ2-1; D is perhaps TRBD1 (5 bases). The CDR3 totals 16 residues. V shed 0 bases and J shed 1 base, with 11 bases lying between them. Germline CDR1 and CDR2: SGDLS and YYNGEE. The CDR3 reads CASSVVRVGSYNEQFF. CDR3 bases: TGTGCCAGCAGCGTAGTCAGGGTGGGGTCCTACAATGAGCAGTTCTTC.

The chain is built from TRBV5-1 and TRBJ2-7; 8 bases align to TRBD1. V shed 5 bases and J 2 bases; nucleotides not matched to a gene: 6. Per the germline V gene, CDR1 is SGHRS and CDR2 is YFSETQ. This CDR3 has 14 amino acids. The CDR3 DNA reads TGCGCCAGCAGGCCGACAGGGGTCCCCTACGAGCAGTACTTC. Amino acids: CASRPTGVPYEQYF.

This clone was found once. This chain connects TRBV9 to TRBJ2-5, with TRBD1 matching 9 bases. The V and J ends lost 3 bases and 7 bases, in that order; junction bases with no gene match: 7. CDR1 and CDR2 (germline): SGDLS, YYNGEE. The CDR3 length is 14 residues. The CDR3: CASSGGTGWGTQYF. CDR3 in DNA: TGTGCCAGCAGCGGAGGGACAGGGTGGGGGACCCAGTACTTC.

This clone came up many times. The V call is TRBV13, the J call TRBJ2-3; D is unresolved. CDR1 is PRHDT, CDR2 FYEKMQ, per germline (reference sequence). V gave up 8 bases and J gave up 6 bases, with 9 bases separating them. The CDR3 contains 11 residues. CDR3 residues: CASEFWDTQYF. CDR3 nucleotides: TGTGCCAGCGAGTTTTGGGATACGCAGTATTTT.

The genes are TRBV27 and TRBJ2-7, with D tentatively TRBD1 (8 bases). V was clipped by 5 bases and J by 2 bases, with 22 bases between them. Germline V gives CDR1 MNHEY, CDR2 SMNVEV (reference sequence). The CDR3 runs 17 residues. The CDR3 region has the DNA TGTGCCAGCAGTCCGGCCAGGGGGCGAGGGAGGGCCTACGAGCAGTACTTC. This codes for CASSPARGRGRAYEQYF.

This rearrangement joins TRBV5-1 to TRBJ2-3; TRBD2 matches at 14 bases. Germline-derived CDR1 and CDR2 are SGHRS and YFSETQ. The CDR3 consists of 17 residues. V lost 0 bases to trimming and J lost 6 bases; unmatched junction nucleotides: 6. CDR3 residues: CASSLGLAGGPGDTQYF. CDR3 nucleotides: TGCGCCAGCAGCTTGGGACTAGCGGGGGGGCCAGGTGATACGCAGTATTTT.

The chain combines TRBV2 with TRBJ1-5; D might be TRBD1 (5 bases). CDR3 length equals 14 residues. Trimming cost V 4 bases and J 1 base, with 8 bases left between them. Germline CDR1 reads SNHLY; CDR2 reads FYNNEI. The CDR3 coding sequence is TGTGCCAGCAGTGGCCGGGGGAGCAATCAGCCCCAGCATTTT. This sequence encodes CASSGRGSNQPQHF.

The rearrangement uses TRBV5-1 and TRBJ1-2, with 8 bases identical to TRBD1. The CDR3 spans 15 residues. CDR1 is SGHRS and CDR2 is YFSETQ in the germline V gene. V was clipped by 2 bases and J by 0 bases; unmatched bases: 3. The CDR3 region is CASSLGTGANYGYTF. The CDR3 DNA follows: TGCGCCAGCAGCTTAGGGACAGGTGCTAACTATGGCTACACCTTC.

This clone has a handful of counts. The CDR3 DNA reads as TGTGCCAGGCAACAGACAGAAGGAAAACTGTTTTTT. It is translated as CARQQTEGKLFF. This chain connects TRBV5-3 to TRBJ1-4; perhaps TRBD1 as D (5 bases). TRBV5-3 falls under the ORF class, with uncertain function. The CDR3 runs to 12 residues. The germline V and J ends were trimmed by 8 bases and 10 bases, with 15 bases remaining between them.

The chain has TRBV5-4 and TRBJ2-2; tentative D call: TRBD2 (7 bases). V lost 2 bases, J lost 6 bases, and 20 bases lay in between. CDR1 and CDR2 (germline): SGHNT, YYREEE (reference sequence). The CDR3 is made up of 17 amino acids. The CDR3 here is CASSFRRGGSTAGELFF. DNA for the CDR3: TGTGCCAGCAGCTTCCGTAGGGGGGGATCGACTGCCGGGGAGCTGTTTTTT.

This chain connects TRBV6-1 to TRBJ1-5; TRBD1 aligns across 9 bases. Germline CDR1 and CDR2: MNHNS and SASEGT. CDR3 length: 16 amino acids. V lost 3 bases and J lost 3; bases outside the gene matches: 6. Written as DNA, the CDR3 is TGTGCCAGCAGTGAGCCTGGACAGGGGAACAATCAGCCCCAGCATTTT. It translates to CASSEPGQGNNQPQHF.

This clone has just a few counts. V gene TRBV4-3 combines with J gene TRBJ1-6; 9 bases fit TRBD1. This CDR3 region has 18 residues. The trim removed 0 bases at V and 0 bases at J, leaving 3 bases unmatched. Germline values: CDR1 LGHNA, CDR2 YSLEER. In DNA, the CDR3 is TGCGCCAGCAGCCAAGATGGGACAGGGAGCTCCTATAATTCACCCCTCCACTTT. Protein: CASSQDGTGSSYNSPLHF.

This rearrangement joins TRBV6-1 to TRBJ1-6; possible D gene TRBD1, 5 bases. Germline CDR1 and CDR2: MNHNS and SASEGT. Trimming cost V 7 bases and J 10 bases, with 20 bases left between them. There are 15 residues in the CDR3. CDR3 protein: CASTSTVILISPLHF. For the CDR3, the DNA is TGTGCCAGCACCTCGACAGTTATCCTCATCTCACCCCTCCACTTT.

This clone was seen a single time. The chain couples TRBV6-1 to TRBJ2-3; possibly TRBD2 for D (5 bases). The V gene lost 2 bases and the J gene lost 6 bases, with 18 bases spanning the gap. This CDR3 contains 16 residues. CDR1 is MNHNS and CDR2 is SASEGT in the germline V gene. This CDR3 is CASSESTLRVVDTQYF. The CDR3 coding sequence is TGTGCCAGCAGTGAATCAACCTTGAGGGTGGTGGATACGCAGTATTTT.

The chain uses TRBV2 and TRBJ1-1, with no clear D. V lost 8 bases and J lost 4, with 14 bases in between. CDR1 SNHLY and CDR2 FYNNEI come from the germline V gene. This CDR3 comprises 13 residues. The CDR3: CASADGDRTEAFF. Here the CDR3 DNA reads TGTGCCAGCGCGGACGGGGATCGCACTGAAGCTTTCTTT.